The TCR beta chain under discussion was sequenced for a study of T-cell reconstitution after alpha-beta-depleted transplantation in children. This clonotype was observed at least ten times. The TCRbeta library was prepared with unique molecular identifiers. TCRdb called the PCR reads again in MiXCR, with one record for every CDR3 protein. The sample lists 200,000 to 250,000 distinct CDR3 sequences; 12% were seen once. The sample was PBMCs from the stem cell graft donor, taken from the stem cell graft. The source is a human donor who donated a stem cell graft to a child with acute lymphoblastic leukemia.

The CDR3 region is CASSLSQGASGYTF. Written as DNA, the CDR3 is TGTGCCAGCAGCTTGAGTCAGGGGGCGAGTGGCTACACCTTC. V and J are TRBV5-5 and TRBJ1-2, with 8 bases lining up with TRBD1. Germline loops: CDR1 SGHKS, CDR2 YYEKEE (reference sequence). Trimming at V came to 1 base and at J to 7 bases, leaving 6 bases not matched to a gene. This CDR3 spans 14 amino acids.